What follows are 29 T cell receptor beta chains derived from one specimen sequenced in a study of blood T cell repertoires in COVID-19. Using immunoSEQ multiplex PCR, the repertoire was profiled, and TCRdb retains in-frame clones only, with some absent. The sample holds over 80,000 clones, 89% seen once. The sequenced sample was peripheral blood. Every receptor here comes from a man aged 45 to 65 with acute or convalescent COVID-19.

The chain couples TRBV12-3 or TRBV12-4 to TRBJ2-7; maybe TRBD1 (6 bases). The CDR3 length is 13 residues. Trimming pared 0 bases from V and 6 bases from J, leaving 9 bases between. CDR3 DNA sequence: TGTGCCAGCAGTTTAGCGGGGGCGCGCGAGCAGTACGTC. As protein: CASSLAGAREQYV.

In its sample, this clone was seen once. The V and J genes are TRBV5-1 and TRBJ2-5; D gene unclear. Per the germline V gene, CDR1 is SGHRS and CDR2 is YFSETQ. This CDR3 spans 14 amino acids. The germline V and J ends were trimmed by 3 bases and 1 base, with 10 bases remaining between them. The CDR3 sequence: CASSSQPSQETQYF. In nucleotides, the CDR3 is TGCGCCAGCAGCTCACAGCCATCCCAAGAGACCCAGTACTTC.

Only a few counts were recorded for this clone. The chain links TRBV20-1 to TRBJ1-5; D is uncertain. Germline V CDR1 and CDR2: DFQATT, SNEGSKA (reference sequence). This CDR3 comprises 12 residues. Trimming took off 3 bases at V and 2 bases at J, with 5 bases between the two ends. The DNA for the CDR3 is TGCAGTGCTAGTCAGGGCAATCAGCCCCAGCATTTT. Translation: CSASQGNQPQHF.

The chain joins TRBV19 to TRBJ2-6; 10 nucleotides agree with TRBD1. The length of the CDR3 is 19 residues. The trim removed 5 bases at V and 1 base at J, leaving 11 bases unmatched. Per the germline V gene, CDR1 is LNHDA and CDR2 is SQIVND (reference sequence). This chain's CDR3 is CASSPFRDRGFSGANVLTF. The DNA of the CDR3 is TGTGCCAGTAGTCCGTTTCGGGACAGGGGATTTTCTGGGGCCAACGTCCTGACTTTC.

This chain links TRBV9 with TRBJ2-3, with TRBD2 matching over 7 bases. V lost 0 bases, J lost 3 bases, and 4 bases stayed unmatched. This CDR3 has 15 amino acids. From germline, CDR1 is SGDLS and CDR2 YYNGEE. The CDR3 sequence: CASSVDGGGTDTQYF. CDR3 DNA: TGTGCCAGCAGCGTAGATGGGGGGGGGACAGATACGCAGTATTTT.

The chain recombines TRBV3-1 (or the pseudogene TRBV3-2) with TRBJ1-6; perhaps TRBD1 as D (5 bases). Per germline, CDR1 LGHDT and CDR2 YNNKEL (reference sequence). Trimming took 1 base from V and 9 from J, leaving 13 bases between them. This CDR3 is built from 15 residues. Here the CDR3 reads CASSQGFMGLSPLHF. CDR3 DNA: TGTGCCAGCAGCCAAGGATTTATGGGGCTTTCACCCCTCCACTTT.

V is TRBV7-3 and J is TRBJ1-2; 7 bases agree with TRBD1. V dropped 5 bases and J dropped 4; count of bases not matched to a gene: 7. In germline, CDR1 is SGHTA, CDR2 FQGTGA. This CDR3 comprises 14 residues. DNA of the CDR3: TGTGCCAGCAGCGACCAGGGGGGAGGCTATGGCTACACCTTC. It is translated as CASSDQGGGYGYTF. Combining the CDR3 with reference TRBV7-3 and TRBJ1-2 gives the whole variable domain GAGVSQTPSNKVTEKGKYVELRCDPISGHTALYWYRQSLGQGPEFLIYFQGTGAADDSGLPNDRFFAVRPEGSVSTLKIQRTERGDSAVYLCASSDQGGGYGYTFGSGTRLTVV.

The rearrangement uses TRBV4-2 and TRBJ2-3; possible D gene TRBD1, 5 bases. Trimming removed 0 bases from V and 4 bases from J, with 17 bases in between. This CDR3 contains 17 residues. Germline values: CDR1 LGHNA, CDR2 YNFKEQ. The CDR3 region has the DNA TGTGCCAGCAGCCAAGATGAGCTTGCGACAGCTCCAGATACGCAGTATTTT. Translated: CASSQDELATAPDTQYF.

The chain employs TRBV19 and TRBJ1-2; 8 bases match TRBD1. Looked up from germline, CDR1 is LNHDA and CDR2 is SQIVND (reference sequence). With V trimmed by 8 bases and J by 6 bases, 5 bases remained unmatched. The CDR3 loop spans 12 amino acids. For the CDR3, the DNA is TGTGCCAGTGGACAGGGCACGCATGGCTACACCTTC. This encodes CASGQGTHGYTF.

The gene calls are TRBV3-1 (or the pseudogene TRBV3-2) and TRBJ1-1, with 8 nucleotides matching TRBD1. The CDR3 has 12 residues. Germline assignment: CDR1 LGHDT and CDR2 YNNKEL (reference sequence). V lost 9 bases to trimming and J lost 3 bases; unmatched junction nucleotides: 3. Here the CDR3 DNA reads TGTGCCAGTCAGGGACAGGACACTGAAGCTTTCTTT. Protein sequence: CASQGQDTEAFF.

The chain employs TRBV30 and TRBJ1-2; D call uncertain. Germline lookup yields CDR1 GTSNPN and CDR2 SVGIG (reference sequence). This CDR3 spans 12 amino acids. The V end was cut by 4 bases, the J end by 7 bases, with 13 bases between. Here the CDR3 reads CAWKGGRGGYTF. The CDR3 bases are TGTGCCTGGAAGGGAGGACGGGGTGGCTACACCTTC. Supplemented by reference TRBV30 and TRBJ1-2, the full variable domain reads SQTIHQWPATLVQPVGSPLSLECTVEGTSNPNLYWYRQAAGRGLQLLFYSVGIGQISSEVPQNLSASRPQDRQFILSSKKLLLSDSGFYLCAWKGGRGGYTFGSGTRLTVV.

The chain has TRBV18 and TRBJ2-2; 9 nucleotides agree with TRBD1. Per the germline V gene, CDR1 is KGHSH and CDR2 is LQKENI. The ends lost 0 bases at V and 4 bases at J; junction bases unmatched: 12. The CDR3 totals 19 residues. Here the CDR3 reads CASSPPNAYATGGTGELFF. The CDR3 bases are TGTGCCAGCTCACCACCGAATGCTTATGCGACAGGGGGCACCGGGGAGCTGTTTTTT.

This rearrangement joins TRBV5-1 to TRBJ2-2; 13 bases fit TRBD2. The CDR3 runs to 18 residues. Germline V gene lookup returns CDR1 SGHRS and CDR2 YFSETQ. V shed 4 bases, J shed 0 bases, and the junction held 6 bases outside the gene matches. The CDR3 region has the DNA TGCGCCAGCAGCCCGACTAGCGGGGGGTCAACGAACACCGGGGAGCTGTTTTTT. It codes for CASSPTSGGSTNTGELFF.

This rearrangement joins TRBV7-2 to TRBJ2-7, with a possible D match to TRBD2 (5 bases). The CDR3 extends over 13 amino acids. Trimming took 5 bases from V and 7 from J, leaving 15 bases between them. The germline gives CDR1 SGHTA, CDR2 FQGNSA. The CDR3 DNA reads TGTGCCAGCAGCGTCGGGGTGTTTGGAGAGCAGTACGTC. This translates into CASSVGVFGEQYV.

In DNA form, the CDR3 reads TGTGCCAGCAGCCAACCTCCGGCTAGTAATCTAGGCTACGAGCAGTACTTC. Translated: CASSQPPASNLGYEQYF. V gene TRBV4-2 combines with J gene TRBJ2-7; unclear D gene. V was pared by 2 bases and J by 3 bases, with 20 bases between. This CDR3 contains 17 residues. CDR1 and CDR2 (germline): LGHNA, YNFKEQ.

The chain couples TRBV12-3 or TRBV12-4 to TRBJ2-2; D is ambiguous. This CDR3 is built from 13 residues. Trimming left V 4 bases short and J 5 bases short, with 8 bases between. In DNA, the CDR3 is TGTGCCAGCAGTTATCACGAGACCGGGGAGCTGTTTTTT. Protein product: CASSYHETGELFF.

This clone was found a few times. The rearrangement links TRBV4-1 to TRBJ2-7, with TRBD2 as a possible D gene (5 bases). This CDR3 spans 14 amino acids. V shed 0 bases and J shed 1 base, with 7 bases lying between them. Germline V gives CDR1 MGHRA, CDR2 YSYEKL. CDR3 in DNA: TGCGCCAGCAGCCAAGAGGACTGGTCCTACGAGCAGTACTTC. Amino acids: CASSQEDWSYEQYF.

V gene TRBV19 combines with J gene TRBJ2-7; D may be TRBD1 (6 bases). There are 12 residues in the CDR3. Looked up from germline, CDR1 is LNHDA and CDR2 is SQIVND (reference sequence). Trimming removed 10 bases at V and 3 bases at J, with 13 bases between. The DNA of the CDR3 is TGTGCCACCTCGGACAGTTTCTACGAGCAGTACTTC. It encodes CATSDSFYEQYF. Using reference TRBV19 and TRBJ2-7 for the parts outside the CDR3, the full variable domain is DGGITQSPKYLFRKEGQNVTLSCEQNLNHDAMYWYRQDPGQGLRLIYYSQIVNDFQKGDIAEGYSVSREKKESFPLTVTSAQKNPTAFYLCATSDSFYEQYFGPGTRLTVT.

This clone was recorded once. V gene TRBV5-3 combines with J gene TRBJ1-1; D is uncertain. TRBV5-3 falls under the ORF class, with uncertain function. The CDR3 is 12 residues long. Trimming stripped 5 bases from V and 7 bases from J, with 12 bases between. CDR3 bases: TGTGCCAGAAGTCTTCTCGAGGTTGAAGCTTTCTTT. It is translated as CARSLLEVEAFF.

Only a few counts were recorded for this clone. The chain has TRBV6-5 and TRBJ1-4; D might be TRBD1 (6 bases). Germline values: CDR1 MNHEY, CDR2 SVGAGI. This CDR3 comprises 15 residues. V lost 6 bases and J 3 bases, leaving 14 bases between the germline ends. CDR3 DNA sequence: TGTGCCAGCAGAGCCCCGTCAGGGGCTAATGAAAAACTGTTTTTT. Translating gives CASRAPSGANEKLFF.

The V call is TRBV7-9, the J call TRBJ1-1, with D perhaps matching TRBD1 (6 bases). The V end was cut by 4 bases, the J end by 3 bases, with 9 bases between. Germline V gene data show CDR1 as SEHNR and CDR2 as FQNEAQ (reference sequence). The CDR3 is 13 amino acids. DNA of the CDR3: TGTGCCAGCAGCTCCCGGACAGACACTGAAGCTTTCTTT. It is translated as CASSSRTDTEAFF. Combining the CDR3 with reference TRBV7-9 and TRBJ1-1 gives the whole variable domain DTGVSQNPRHKITKRGQNVTFRCDPISEHNRLYWYRQTLGQGPEFLTYFQNEAQLEKSRLLSDRFSAERPKGSFSTLEIQRTEQGDSAMYLCASSSRTDTEAFFGQGTRLTVV.

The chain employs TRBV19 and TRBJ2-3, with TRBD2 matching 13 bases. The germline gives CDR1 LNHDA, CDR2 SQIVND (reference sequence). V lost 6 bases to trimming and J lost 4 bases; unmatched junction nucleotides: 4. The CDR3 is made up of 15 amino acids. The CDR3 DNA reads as TGTGCCAGTAGCCGGACTAGCGGGGGCGCAGATACGCAGTATTTT. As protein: CASSRTSGGADTQYF. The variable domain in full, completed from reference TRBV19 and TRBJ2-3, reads DGGITQSPKYLFRKEGQNVTLSCEQNLNHDAMYWYRQDPGQGLRLIYYSQIVNDFQKGDIAEGYSVSREKKESFPLTVTSAQKNPTAFYLCASSRTSGGADTQYFGPGTRLTVL.

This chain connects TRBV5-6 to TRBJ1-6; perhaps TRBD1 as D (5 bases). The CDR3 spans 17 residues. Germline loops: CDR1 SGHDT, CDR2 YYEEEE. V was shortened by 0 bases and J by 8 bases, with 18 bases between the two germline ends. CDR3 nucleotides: TGTGCCAGCAGCTTGGGATTTGGCTCCGGGGGGTATTCACCCCTCCACTTT. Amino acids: CASSLGFGSGGYSPLHF.

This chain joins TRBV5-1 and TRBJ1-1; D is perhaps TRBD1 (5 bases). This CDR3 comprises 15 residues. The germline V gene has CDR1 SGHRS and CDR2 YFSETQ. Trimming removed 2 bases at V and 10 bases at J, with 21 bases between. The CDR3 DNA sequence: TGCGCCAGCAGCTTCGGGGGAGGGGATGGAGCGAGAGCTTTCTTT. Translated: CASSFGGGDGARAFF.

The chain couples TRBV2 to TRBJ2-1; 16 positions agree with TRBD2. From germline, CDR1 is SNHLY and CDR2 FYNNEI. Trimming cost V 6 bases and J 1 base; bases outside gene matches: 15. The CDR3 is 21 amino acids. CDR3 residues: CASSLRGTSGGASHSYNEQFF. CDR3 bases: TGTGCCAGCAGCCTTAGAGGGACTAGCGGGGGGGCCTCCCATTCCTACAATGAGCAGTTCTTC.

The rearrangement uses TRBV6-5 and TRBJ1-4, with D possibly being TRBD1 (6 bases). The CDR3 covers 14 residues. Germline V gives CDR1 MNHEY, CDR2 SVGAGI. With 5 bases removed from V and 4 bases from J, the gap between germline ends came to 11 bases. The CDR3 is CASSRTAINEKLFF. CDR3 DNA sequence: TGTGCCAGCAGTCGGACAGCTATTAATGAAAAACTGTTTTTT.

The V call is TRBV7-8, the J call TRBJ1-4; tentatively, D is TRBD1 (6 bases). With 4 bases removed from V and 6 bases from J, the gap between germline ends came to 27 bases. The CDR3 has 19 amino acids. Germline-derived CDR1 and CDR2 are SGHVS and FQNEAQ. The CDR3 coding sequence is TGTGCCAGCAGCTCTGGACCCCTTGGGCGGGGGCAAGGGGATGAAAAACTGTTTTTT. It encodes CASSSGPLGRGQGDEKLFF. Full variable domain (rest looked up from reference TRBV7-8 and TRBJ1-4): GAGVSQSPRYKVAKRGQDVALRCDPISGHVSLFWYQQALGQGPEFLTYFQNEAQLDKSGLPSDRFFAERPEGSVSTLKIQRTQQEDSAVYLCASSSGPLGRGQGDEKLFFGSGTQLSVL.

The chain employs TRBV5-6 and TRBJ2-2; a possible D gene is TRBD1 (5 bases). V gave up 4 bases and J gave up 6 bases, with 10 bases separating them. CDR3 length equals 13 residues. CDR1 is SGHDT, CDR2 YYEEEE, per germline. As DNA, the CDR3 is TGTGCCAGCAGCCGACAGTGGTCCGGGGAGCTGTTTTTT. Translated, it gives CASSRQWSGELFF.

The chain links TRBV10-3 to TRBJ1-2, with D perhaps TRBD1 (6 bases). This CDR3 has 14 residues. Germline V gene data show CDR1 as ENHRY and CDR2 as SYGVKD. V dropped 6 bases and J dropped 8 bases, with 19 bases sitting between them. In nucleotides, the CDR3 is TGTGCCATCAGATCGGACAGTGATCCGGTGGGCTACACCTTC. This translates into CAIRSDSDPVGYTF.